These 14 T cell receptor beta chains were all obtained from the same sample, sequenced in a study of CD8 T cells in ankylosing spondylitis. These TCRs are of unknown antigen specificity. Whole-study results and caveats: It appeared that ankylosing spondylitis blood was characterized by a TCR beta motif of several highly homologous variants.

MiXCR, applied by TCRdb to the 5' RACE reads, yields one record per CDR3 protein. The data hold around 390,000 distinct CDR3 sequences, with around 24% observed a single time. The sequenced material came from blood, either unsorted or a sorted T cell fraction (not recorded which). These receptors were taken from a male donor with ankylosing spondylitis.

The chain recombines TRBV5-1 with TRBJ2-7; unclear D gene. Germline V gives CDR1 SGHRS, CDR2 YFSETQ. The CDR3 spans 13 residues. Trimming cost V 0 bases and J 6 bases, with 10 bases left between them. The CDR3 loop is CASSLDSLREQYF. The CDR3 nucleotides read TGCGCCAGCAGCTTGGACAGTCTTCGCGAGCAGTACTTC.

The rearrangement links TRBV14 to TRBJ2-3; no clear D. Trimming removed 0 bases at V and 4 bases at J, with 8 bases between. CDR1 and CDR2 from the germline V gene are SGHDN and FVKESK. This CDR3 spans 14 amino acids. The CDR3 DNA sequence: TGTGCCAGCAGCCAAGATCTTGGCCCAGATACGCAGTATTTT. Translating gives CASSQDLGPDTQYF.

V usage is TRBV2 and J usage is TRBJ1-6, with D tentatively TRBD1 (5 bases). V was trimmed by 7 bases and J by 10 bases, leaving 11 bases between them. This CDR3 is built from 12 residues. The germline gives CDR1 SNHLY, CDR2 FYNNEI. The CDR3 DNA reads as TGTGCCAGCATGGGGGTTGGGTCACCCCTCCACTTT. Residues: CASMGVGSPLHF.

The genes are TRBV5-1 and TRBJ2-7; TRBD1 matches 8 bases. Germline assignment: CDR1 SGHRS and CDR2 YFSETQ. The junction had 5 bases not matched to a gene; V was cut back by 2 bases and J by 4 bases. The CDR3 runs to 14 residues. The CDR3 here is CASSLQGVRYEQYF. The CDR3 DNA is TGCGCCAGCAGCTTACAGGGGGTTAGGTACGAGCAGTACTTC.

The V gene is TRBV29-1, the J gene TRBJ2-1; 8 bases are shared with TRBD2. Per germline, CDR1 SQVTM and CDR2 ANQGSEA. The CDR3 is made up of 16 amino acids. Trimming at V came to 7 bases and at J to 4 bases, leaving 15 bases not matched to a gene. This chain's CDR3 is CSGRDAAGEFYNEQFF. The CDR3 DNA follows: TGCAGCGGGAGGGACGCAGCGGGGGAGTTTTACAATGAGCAGTTCTTC.

DNA for the CDR3: TGCAGTGCGAGGGGAAATGGCGCTGAAGCTTTCTTT. Its protein is CSARGNGAEAFF. V gene TRBV20-1 combines with J gene TRBJ1-1, with D perhaps matching TRBD1 (5 bases). Germline assignment: CDR1 DFQATT and CDR2 SNEGSKA (reference sequence). The CDR3 totals 12 residues. Deletions cut 6 bases from V and 6 bases from J, with 14 bases between.

A few counts support this clonotype. The J gene is TRBJ2-1, the V gene TRBV18; 12 bases are a match to TRBD2. The CDR3 loop spans 15 amino acids. Trimming at V came to 5 bases and at J to 10 bases, leaving 9 bases not matched to a gene. Germline assignment: CDR1 KGHSH and CDR2 LQKENI. The CDR3 loop reads CASSNGLAGSREQFF. CDR3 bases: TGTGCCAGCTCAAACGGACTAGCGGGGAGTAGGGAGCAGTTCTTC.

J is TRBJ1-2 and V is TRBV11-3; perhaps TRBD1 as D (6 bases). Germline CDR1 is SGHNT and CDR2 is YENEEA. CDR3 length equals 14 residues. Trimming pared 5 bases from V and 4 bases from J, leaving 14 bases between. The CDR3: CASSQSTGAYGYTF. As DNA, the CDR3 is TGTGCCAGCAGCCAGTCGACAGGAGCCTATGGCTACACCTTC.

J is TRBJ1-3 and V is TRBV7-9, with D maybe TRBD1 (5 bases). Germline values: CDR1 SEHNR, CDR2 FQNEAQ (reference sequence). V gave up 5 bases and J gave up 6 bases, with 17 bases separating them. The CDR3 loop spans 15 amino acids. Written as DNA, the CDR3 is TGTGCCAGCAGCCAACGGGGGGTTTCGGAAAACACCATATATTTT. It yields the protein CASSQRGVSENTIYF.

The chain combines TRBV29-1 with TRBJ2-1; no definite D call. Per the germline V gene, CDR1 is SQVTM and CDR2 is ANQGSEA. This CDR3 has 14 amino acids. Trimming took off 4 bases at V and 2 bases at J, with 12 bases between the two ends. In DNA form, the CDR3 reads TGCAGCGTTGCCAGACTGGAGACCTACAATGAGCAGTTCTTC. This translates into CSVARLETYNEQFF.

This sequence joins TRBV20-1 and TRBJ2-7; 7 bases are shared with TRBD2. The CDR3 is 12 amino acids. The trim removed 3 bases at V and 3 bases at J, leaving 2 bases unmatched. The V gene's germline CDR1 is DFQATT and CDR2 SNEGSKA (reference sequence). CDR3 nucleotides: TGCAGTGCTAGCCGGGACTACTACGAGCAGTACTTC. Protein: CSASRDYYEQYF.

The chain employs TRBV4-1 and TRBJ2-3; maybe TRBD2 (6 bases). V was trimmed by 2 bases and J by 3 bases, leaving 21 bases between them. CDR1 MGHRA and CDR2 YSYEKL come from the germline V gene. The CDR3 consists of 18 residues. CDR3 sequence reads: CASSQKPASGARTDTQYF. CDR3 nucleotide sequence: TGCGCCAGCAGCCAAAAACCCGCGTCGGGAGCTCGAACAGATACGCAGTATTTT.

The chain carries TRBV2 and TRBJ1-1, with unresolved D. The CDR3 length is 16 residues. Germline values: CDR1 SNHLY, CDR2 FYNNEI. V lost 4 bases to trimming and J lost 1 base, with 16 bases between them. The CDR3: CASSGPTEVENTEAFF. The CDR3 DNA follows: TGTGCCAGCAGTGGCCCGACGGAGGTAGAGAACACTGAAGCTTTCTTT.

This rearrangement joins TRBV28 to TRBJ1-2; tentatively, D is TRBD1 (5 bases). The CDR3 extends over 13 amino acids. The ends were cut back, 5 bases at V and 4 bases at J, with 11 bases in the middle. Germline V CDR1 and CDR2: MDHEN, SYDVKM. CDR3 in amino acids: CASSEGAVYGYTF. Here the CDR3 DNA reads TGTGCCAGCAGTGAAGGGGCGGTCTATGGCTACACCTTC.